This TCR beta chain stems from a study of spatial heterogeneity in lung cancer. About the research overall: The follow-up PBMC samples were sequenced whenever they were available. The median time to follow-up was around two years after resection.

As to time point: blood at routine non-recurrence follow-up after resection. V shed 5 bases, J shed 6 bases, and the junction held 10 bases outside the gene matches. This CDR3 contains 14 residues. Germline CDR1 is SEHNR and CDR2 is FQNEAQ (reference sequence). A distinct unique molecular identifier was carried by each TCR cDNA molecule. Each CDR3 protein gets one entry after TCRdb re-called the 5' RACE reads with MiXCR. The sample carries 9,000 to 10,000 distinct CDR3 sequences, 20% to 25% recorded once. This clonotype was observed a few times. This sequence joins TRBV7-9 and TRBJ2-7, with 7 bases lining up with TRBD2. Sample: PBMCs, taken at follow-up. The TCR sequence derives from a female donor with early-stage non-small cell lung cancer. The chain's CDR3 is CASSTRTREPEQYF. The CDR3 DNA sequence: TGTGCCAGCAGCACCCGGACTAGGGAGCCCGAGCAGTACTTC.